The rows below give T cell receptor beta chains drawn from one sample of a study of shared clonotypes between healthy human individuals. Repertoires were generated with immunoSEQ multiplex PCR, while TCRdb's copy carries only in-frame clones and drops some. Here the sample spans over 2 million clones, about 95% being singletons. The sequenced sample consisted of naive CD8+ T cells sorted from blood. These receptors originate from a man aged 18 to 30 in good health. Both conserved end residues are part of each CDR3. D genes are given only for firm matches. Rows give clone size only sometimes, using once, few, many, or a class for an expanded clone.

d_gene	abundance	j_gene	v_gene	CDR3aa	CDR3nt
TRBD1	NA	TRBJ1-4	TRBV27	CASSLGTGFEKLFF	TGTGCCAGCAGTTTGGGGACAGGGTTTGAAAAACTGTTTTTT
TRBD1	NA	TRBJ1-4	TRBV11-2	CASSSTGGAKYEKLFF	TGTGCCAGCAGTTCGACAGGGGGCGCAAAGTACGAAAAACTGTTTTTT
TRBD2	NA	TRBJ2-7	TRBV6-5	CASHAGTSAHEQYF	TGTGCCAGCCATGCCGGGACTAGCGCCCACGAGCAGTACTTC
TRBD2	NA	TRBJ2-1	TRBV4-3	CASSQPGLAGENEQFF	TGCGCCAGCAGCCAACCCGGACTAGCGGGAGAAAATGAGCAGTTCTTC
TRBD1	NA	TRBJ1-6	TRBV27	CASSWVTGGTLALHF	TGTGCCAGCAGTTGGGTGACAGGGGGGACCTTGGCCCTCCACTTT
TRBD1	NA	TRBJ1-6	TRBV27	CASSLTWTGYSPLHF	TGTGCCAGCAGTTTAACCTGGACAGGGTATTCACCCCTCCACTTT
NA	NA	TRBJ1-2	TRBV7-8	CASSLLTEGHGYTF	TGTGCCAGCAGCTTATTGACCGAGGGACATGGCTACACCTTC
NA	NA	TRBJ2-5	TRBV9	CASSVQGEETQYF	TGTGCCAGCAGCGTACAGGGAGAAGAGACCCAGTACTTC
NA	NA	TRBJ2-7	TRBV4-1	CASSQGGNPYEQYF	TGCGCCAGCAGCCAGGGGGGAAACCCCTACGAGCAGTACTTC
TRBD1	NA	TRBJ2-5	TRBV13	CASSFDRGETQYF	TGTGCCAGCAGCTTTGACAGGGGAGAGACCCAGTACTTC
TRBD2	once	TRBJ2-3	TRBV5-4	CASSLVGLAVSTDTQYF	TGTGCCAGCAGCTTGGTTGGGCTAGCGGTATCCACAGATACGCAGTATTTT
TRBD2	NA	TRBJ2-3	TRBV4-3	CASSQRIAGGTDTQYF	TGCGCCAGCAGTCAAAGAATAGCGGGAGGGACAGATACGCAGTATTTT
NA	NA	TRBJ2-7	TRBV27	CASSLGQRRYEQYF	TGTGCCAGCAGTTTGGGCCAGCGTCGATACGAGCAGTACTTC
NA	NA	TRBJ1-1	TRBV21-1	CASSNDSYEAFF	TGTGCCAGCAGCAATGACAGCTATGAAGCTTTCTTT
NA	few	TRBJ2-2	TRBV2	CASSETENTGELFF	TGTGCCAGCAGTGAAACAGAGAACACCGGGGAGCTGTTTTTT
NA	NA	TRBJ2-3	TRBV19	CASSTQTGWTDTQYF	TGTGCCAGTAGTACCCAAACAGGGTGGACAGATACGCAGTATTTT
TRBD2	few	TRBJ2-7	TRBV29-1	CSVASGDTYEQYF	TGCAGCGTTGCTAGCGGGGACACCTACGAGCAGTACTTC
TRBD2	NA	TRBJ2-7	TRBV14	CASSVTSGVSYEQYF	TGTGCCAGCAGCGTCACTAGCGGGGTCTCCTACGAGCAGTACTTC
NA	NA	TRBJ2-5	TRBV9	CASSVGRGAPSPEQYF	TGTGCCAGCAGCGTAGGTCGGGGGGCGCCCTCTCCAGAGCAGTACTTC
NA	NA	TRBJ2-1	TRBV7-9	CASLPRGTGDNEQFF	TGTGCCAGCCTCCCCCGGGGGACGGGCGACAATGAGCAGTTCTTC
NA	NA	TRBJ2-3	TRBV5-4	CASSLGGQGTDTQYF	TGTGCCAGCAGCCTGGGGGGACAAGGCACAGATACGCAGTATTTT
NA	NA	TRBJ2-7	TRBV6-1	CASSEMGGPSYYEQYF	TGTGCCAGCAGTGAAATGGGGGGCCCATCTTACTACGAGCAGTACTTC
TRBD1	once	TRBJ2-1	TRBV6-5	CASRKQGSEQFF	TGTGCCAGCAGGAAACAGGGGAGTGAGCAGTTCTTC
NA	NA	TRBJ2-3	TRBV9	CASSVGARDTQYF	TGTGCCAGCAGCGTAGGAGCCAGGGATACGCAGTATTTT
TRBD1	NA	TRBJ2-7	TRBV5-1	CASSFGLAGQGNTYEQYF	TGCGCCAGCAGTTTTGGGCTGGCGGGACAGGGGAATACCTACGAGCAGTACTTC
NA	NA	TRBJ2-1	TRBV5-6	CASSLDTYSYNEQFF	TGTGCCAGCAGCTTGGACACTTACTCCTACAATGAGCAGTTCTTC
TRBD1	NA	TRBJ1-6	TRBV6-1	CASKAGQGNSPLHF	TGTGCCAGCAAGGCGGGACAGGGGAATTCACCCCTCCACTTT
NA	NA	TRBJ2-2	TRBV27	CASSSMGGGTGELFF	TGTGCCAGCAGTTCCATGGGGGGCGGCACCGGGGAGCTGTTTTTT
TRBD1	NA	TRBJ1-2	TRBV30	CAWSVSRQGNYGYTF	TGTGCCTGGAGTGTATCGAGACAGGGGAACTATGGCTACACCTTC
NA	NA	TRBJ1-2	TRBV27	CASSYQSAGYGYTF	TGTGCCAGCAGTTACCAATCAGCGGGTTATGGCTACACCTTC
NA	NA	TRBJ2-5	TRBV18	CASSPGTQWEETQYF	TGTGCCAGCTCACCCGGGACCCAGTGGGAAGAGACCCAGTACTTC
NA	NA	TRBJ2-3	TRBV5-1	CASSSNTDTQYF	TGCGCCAGCAGCTCGAACACAGATACGCAGTATTTT
NA	NA	TRBJ1-1	TRBV25-1	CASTDGLEAFF	TGTGCCAGCACGGACGGACTTGAAGCTTTCTTT
TRBD1	NA	TRBJ2-5	TRBV7-2	CASSSLQGSQETQYF	TGTGCCAGCAGCTCATTACAGGGGTCCCAAGAGACCCAGTACTTC
TRBD1	NA	TRBJ2-7	TRBV18	CASSVRTGDEQYF	TGTGCCAGCTCAGTACGGACAGGGGACGAGCAGTACTTC
NA	NA	TRBJ1-4	TRBV27	CASSFIPGEEGEKLFF	TGTGCCAGCAGTTTTATCCCGGGAGAGGAGGGCGAAAAACTGTTTTTT
TRBD1	once	TRBJ2-7	TRBV5-6	CASSFRTGYEQYF	TGTGCCAGCAGCTTCAGGACAGGATACGAGCAGTACTTC
TRBD1	NA	TRBJ2-7	TRBV23-1	CASSPKDRDNSYEQYF	TGCGCCAGCAGTCCAAAGGACAGGGACAATTCCTACGAGCAGTACTTC
TRBD1	NA	TRBJ2-2	TRBV7-9	CASSHRGRTGELFF	TGTGCCAGCAGCCACAGGGGGCGGACCGGGGAGCTGTTTTTT
NA	NA	TRBJ2-7	TRBV7-9	CASSPPGGFEQYF	TGTGCCAGCAGCCCACCAGGAGGTTTTGAGCAGTACTTC